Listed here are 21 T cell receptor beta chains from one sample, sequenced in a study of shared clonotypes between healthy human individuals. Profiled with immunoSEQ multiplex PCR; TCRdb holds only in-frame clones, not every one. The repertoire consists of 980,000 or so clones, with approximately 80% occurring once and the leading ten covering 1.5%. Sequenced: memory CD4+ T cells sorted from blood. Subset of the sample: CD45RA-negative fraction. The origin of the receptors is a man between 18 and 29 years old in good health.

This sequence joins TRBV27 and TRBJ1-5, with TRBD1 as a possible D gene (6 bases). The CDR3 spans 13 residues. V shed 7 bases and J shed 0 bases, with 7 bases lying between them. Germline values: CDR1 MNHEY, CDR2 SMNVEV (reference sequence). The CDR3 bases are TGTGCCAGCAAGGGGGGTAGCAATCAGCCCCAGCATTTT. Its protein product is CASKGGSNQPQHF.

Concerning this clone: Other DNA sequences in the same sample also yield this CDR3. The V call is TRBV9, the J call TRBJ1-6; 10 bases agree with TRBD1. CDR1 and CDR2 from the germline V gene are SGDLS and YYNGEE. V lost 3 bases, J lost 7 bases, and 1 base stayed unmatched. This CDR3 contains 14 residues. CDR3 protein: CASSGQGANSPLHF. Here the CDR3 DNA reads TGTGCCAGCAGCGGACAGGGGGCCAATTCACCCCTCCACTTT.

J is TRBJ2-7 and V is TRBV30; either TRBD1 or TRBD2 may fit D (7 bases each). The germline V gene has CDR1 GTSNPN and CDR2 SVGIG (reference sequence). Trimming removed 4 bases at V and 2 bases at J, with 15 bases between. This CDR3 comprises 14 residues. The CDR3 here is CAWMWGRGPYEQYF. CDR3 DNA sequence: TGTGCCTGGATGTGGGGGAGGGGGCCCTACGAGCAGTACTTC.

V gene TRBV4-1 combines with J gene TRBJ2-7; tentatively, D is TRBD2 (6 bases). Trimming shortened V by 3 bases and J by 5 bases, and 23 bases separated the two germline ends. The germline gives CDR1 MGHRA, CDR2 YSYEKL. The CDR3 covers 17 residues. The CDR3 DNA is TGCGCCAGCAGCCATGGACCGGGACTCGACATCCCTCACGAGCAGTACTTC. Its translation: CASSHGPGLDIPHEQYF.

The CDR3 DNA reads TGTGCCTGGAGTGAGGGGAACCAAGAGACCCAGTACTTC. Its translation is CAWSEGNQETQYF. The rearrangement joins TRBV30 to TRBJ2-5; TRBD1 might be the D (5 bases). Germline V gene sequence: CDR1 GTSNPN, CDR2 SVGIG (reference sequence). V was trimmed by 1 base and J by 0 bases, leaving 6 bases between them. The CDR3 consists of 13 residues.

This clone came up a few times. The CDR3 protein is CSATSSTDTQYF. DNA of the CDR3: TGCAGCGCCACCTCTAGCACAGATACGCAGTATTTT. V usage is TRBV29-1 and J usage is TRBJ2-3; D call uncertain. The CDR3 consists of 12 residues. V gave up 7 bases and J gave up 0 bases, with 8 bases separating them. Germline V gives CDR1 SQVTM, CDR2 ANQGSEA.

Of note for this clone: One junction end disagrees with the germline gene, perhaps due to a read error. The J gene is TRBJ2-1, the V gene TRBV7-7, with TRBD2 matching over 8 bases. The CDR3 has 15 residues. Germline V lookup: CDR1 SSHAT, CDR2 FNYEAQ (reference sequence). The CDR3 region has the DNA TGTGCTAGCAGCTTAGAAGCGGGAGCACTCGGTGAGCAGTTCTTC. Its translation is CASSLEAGALGEQFF.

CDR3 bases: TGTGCCAGCACGGGTCTTAGTGGCTACGAGCAGTACTTC. The encoded protein is CASTGLSGYEQYF. The gene calls are TRBV6-5 and TRBJ2-7; no definite D call. Trimming removed 7 bases from V and 3 bases from J, with 13 bases in between. The CDR3 is 13 amino acids. Looked up from germline, CDR1 is MNHEY and CDR2 is SVGAGI.

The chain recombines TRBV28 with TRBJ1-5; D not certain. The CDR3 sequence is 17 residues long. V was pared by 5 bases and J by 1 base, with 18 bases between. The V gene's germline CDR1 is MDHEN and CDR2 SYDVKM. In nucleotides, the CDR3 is TGTGCCAGCAGTCCCTCTCCAAGGGTTTTGAGCAATCAGCCCCAGCATTTT. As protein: CASSPSPRVLSNQPQHF.

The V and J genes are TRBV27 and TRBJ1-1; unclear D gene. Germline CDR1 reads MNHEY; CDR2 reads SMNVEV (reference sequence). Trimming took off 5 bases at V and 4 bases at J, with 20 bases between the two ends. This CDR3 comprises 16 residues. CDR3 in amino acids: CASSERRPPTGTEAFF. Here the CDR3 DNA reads TGTGCCAGCAGTGAACGTCGACCCCCCACTGGCACTGAAGCTTTCTTT.

The CDR3 DNA sequence: TGTGCTAGTGGTTTGGTGGTGGACAGACTCACAGATACGCAGTATTTT. Its protein product is CASGLVVDRLTDTQYF. The rearrangement uses TRBV12-5 and TRBJ2-3; maybe TRBD1 (6 bases). Germline V gives CDR1 LGHNT, CDR2 FRNRAP. Trimming left V 0 bases short and J 2 bases short, with 12 bases between. The CDR3 extends over 16 amino acids.

The CDR3 loop is CASEAGGLAQYF. In nucleotides, the CDR3 is TGTGCCTCCGAGGCGGGTGGATTGGCCCAGTACTTC. The chain uses TRBV7-2 and TRBJ2-5, with D perhaps matching TRBD2 (5 bases). Germline CDR1 is SGHTA and CDR2 is FQGNSA. CDR3 size: 12 residues. V was clipped by 11 bases and J by 9 bases, with 19 bases between them.

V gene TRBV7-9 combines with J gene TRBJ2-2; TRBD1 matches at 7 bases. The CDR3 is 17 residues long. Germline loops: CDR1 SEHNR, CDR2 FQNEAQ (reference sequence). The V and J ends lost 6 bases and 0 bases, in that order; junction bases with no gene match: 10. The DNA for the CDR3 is TGTGCCAGCAGTTGGGGACAGTGGGTCGCGAACACCGGGGAGCTGTTTTTT. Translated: CASSWGQWVANTGELFF.

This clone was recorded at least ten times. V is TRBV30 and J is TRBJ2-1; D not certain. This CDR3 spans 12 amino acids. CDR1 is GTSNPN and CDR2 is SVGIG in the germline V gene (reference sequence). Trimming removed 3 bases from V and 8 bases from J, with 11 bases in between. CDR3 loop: CAWSPGIYEQFF. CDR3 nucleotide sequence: TGTGCCTGGAGCCCCGGTATCTATGAGCAGTTCTTC. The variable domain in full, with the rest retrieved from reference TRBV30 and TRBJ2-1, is SQTIHQWPATLVQPVGSPLSLECTVEGTSNPNLYWYRQAAGRGLQLLFYSVGIGQISSEVPQNLSASRPQDRQFILSSKKLLLSDSGFYLCAWSPGIYEQFFGPGTRLTVL.

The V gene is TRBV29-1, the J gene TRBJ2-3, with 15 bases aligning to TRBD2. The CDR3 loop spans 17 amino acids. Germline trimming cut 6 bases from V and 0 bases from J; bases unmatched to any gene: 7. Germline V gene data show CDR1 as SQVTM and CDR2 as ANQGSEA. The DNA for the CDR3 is TGCAGCGTGTCCGGGACTAGCGGGGGGATTAGCACAGATACGCAGTATTTT. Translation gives CSVSGTSGGISTDTQYF.

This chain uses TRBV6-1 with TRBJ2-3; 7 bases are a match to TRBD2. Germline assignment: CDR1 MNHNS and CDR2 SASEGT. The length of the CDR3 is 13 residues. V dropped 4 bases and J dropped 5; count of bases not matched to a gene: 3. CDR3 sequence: CASSGAGVDTQYF. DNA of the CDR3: TGTGCCAGCAGTGGGGCGGGGGTAGATACGCAGTATTTT.

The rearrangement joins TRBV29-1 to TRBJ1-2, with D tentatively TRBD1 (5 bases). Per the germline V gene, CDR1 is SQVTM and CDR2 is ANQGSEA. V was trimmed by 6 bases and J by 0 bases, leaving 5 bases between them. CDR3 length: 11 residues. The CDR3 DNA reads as TGCAGCGTGACAGCTAACTATGGCTACACCTTC. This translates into CSVTANYGYTF.

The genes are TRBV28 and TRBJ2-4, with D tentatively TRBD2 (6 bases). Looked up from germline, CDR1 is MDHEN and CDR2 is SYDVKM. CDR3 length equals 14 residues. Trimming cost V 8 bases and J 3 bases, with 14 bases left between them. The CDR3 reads CASGGQGDKNIQYF. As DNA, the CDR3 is TGTGCCAGCGGAGGGCAGGGAGACAAAAACATTCAGTACTTC.

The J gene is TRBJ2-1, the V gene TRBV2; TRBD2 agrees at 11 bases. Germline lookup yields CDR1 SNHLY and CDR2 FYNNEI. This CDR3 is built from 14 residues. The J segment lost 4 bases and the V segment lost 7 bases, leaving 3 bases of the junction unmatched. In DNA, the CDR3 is TGTGCCAGCATACCTAGCGGGGGGTACAATGAGCAGTTCTTC. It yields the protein CASIPSGGYNEQFF.

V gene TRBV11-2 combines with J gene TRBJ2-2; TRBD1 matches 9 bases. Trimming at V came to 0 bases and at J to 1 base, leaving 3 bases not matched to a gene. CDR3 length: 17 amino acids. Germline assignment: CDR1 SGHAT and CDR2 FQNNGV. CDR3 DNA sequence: TGTGCCAGCAGCTTAGATGGGACAGGGATGAACACCGGGGAGCTGTTTTTT. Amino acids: CASSLDGTGMNTGELFF.

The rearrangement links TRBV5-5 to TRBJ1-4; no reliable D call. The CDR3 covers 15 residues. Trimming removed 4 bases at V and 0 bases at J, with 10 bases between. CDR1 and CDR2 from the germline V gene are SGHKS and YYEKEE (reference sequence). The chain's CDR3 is CASSLRDSTNEKLFF. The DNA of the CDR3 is TGTGCCAGCAGCCTGAGGGATTCAACTAATGAAAAACTGTTTTTT.